Listed below are T cell receptor beta chains from one sample, sequenced in a study of glioma-infiltrating T cells. From the multiplex PCR reads, TCRdb called clonotypes with MiXCR, one entry per CDR3 protein. The sample has 9,500 to 13,000 distinct CDR3 sequences; approximately 60% are singletons. Sequenced sample: glioma tissue, nonneoplastic brain tissue, or PBMCs (not recorded which). The receptors here all came from a human donor with low-grade glioma or glioblastoma, undergoing nonglioma brain surgery, or in good health (not recorded which). CDR3s include the opening cysteine and the closing phenylalanine or tryptophan. Fields, in order: clone size, V gene, D gene, J gene, CDR3 protein, CDR3 DNA. A D gene is named only where the DNA matches it firmly. The size field is filled for only some rows; it gives once, few, many or a size class.

>many|TRBV5-1|-|TRBJ1-1
CASTSGGNTEAFF
TGCGCCAGCACCTCCGGCGGAAACACTGAAGCTTTCTTT
>medium-sized|TRBV7-9|TRBD2|TRBJ2-5
CASSLAGGRETQYF
TGTGCCAGCAGCCTAGCGGGAGGGCGAGAGACCCAGTACTTC
>many|TRBV29-1|TRBD1|TRBJ2-3
CSVGMDRVPHTQYF
TGCAGCGTCGGGATGGACAGGGTCCCTCATACGCAGTATTTT
>-|TRBV5-4|TRBD1|TRBJ2-1
CASSSGQGAYNEQFF
TGTGCCAGCAGCTCCGGACAGGGTGCTTACAATGAGCAGTTCTTC
>medium-sized|TRBV28|TRBD1|TRBJ1-5
CASSSFEDRGRDQPQHF
TGTGCCAGCAGTTCCTTCGAGGACAGGGGGCGAGATCAGCCCCAGCATTTT
>-|TRBV4-1|-|TRBJ2-7
CASSQVSRRDGVYF
TGCGCAAGCAGCCAAGTGAGCCGCCGGGACGGGGTGTACTTC
>-|TRBV6-1|-|TRBJ2-4
CASSPPGAKNIHYF
TGTGCCAGCAGCCCGCCTGGGGCCAAAAACATTCATTACTTC
>medium-sized|TRBV2|-|TRBJ1-5
CASTEGIYSNQPQHF
TGTGCCAGCACCGAGGGTATATATAGCAATCAGCCCCAGCATTTT
>-|TRBV7-2|-|TRBJ2-3
CASSLVPGTRKDTQYF
TGTGCCAGCAGCTTAGTTCCGGGGACCAGAAAAGATACGCAGTATTTT
>-|TRBV4-1|-|TRBJ1-1
CASSQDRSLQSRAFF
TGCGCCAGCAGCCAAGATCGTTCACTCCAATCACGAGCTTTCTTT
>once|TRBV19|-|TRBJ2-2
CASSPTMLFLTVELFF
TGTGCCAGTAGTCCAACCATGCTCTTCCTCACCGTGGAGCTGTTTTTT
>many|TRBV10-3|-|TRBJ2-6
CAISRGQVPSGANVLTF
TGTGCCATCAGTCGGGGGCAGGTCCCCTCTGGGGCCAACGTCCTGACTTTC
>-|TRBV2|-|TRBJ1-1
CASSRLHNTEAFF
TGTGCCAGCAGTCGACTCCACAACACTGAAGCTTTCTTT
>-|TRBV6-2/TRBV6-3|-|TRBJ2-1
CATKLARDEQSF
TGCGCCACGAAGCTAGCTCGCGATGAGCAGTCCTTC
>medium-sized|TRBV20-1|-|TRBJ2-2
CSARVTGGGELFF
TGCAGTGCTAGAGTGACCGGGGGCGGGGAGCTGTTTTTT
>-|TRBV14|-|TRBJ1-2
CASSQDLTGTGYTF
TGTGCCAGCAGCCAGGACCTTACGGGTACGGGCTACACCTTC
>many|TRBV7-2|-|TRBJ2-7
CASSPSAPYEQYF
TGTGCCAGCAGCCCGAGTGCCCCCTACGAGCAGTACTTC